Below, 6 T cell receptor beta chains from the same sample are listed, as sequenced in a study of cytomegalovirus exposure and HLA in healthy donors. Primers included in the PCR were 60 Vbeta and 13 Jbeta primers. This table comes from immunoSEQ multiplex PCR, and its TCRdb copy is limited to in-frame clones, with some not included. The sample shows about 200,000 clones, more than 75% of them seen only once. The sequencing sample was made of PBMCs. The source of these receptors is a woman aged 40 to 50 in good health and CMV-seronegative.

The DNA of the CDR3 is TGTGCCAGCAGCCAAGGACTAGCGGGAGCCGGGGAGCTGTTTTTT. Protein product: CASSQGLAGAGELFF. The J gene is TRBJ2-2, the V gene TRBV4-2; 12 bases map to TRBD2. V was clipped by 1 base and J by 6 bases; unmatched bases: 0. Germline-derived CDR1 and CDR2 are LGHNA and YNFKEQ. The CDR3 is 15 residues long.

The chain uses TRBV30 and TRBJ1-2; tentatively, D is TRBD1 (6 bases). V shed 5 bases and J shed 5 bases, with 12 bases lying between them. Germline-derived CDR1 and CDR2 are GTSNPN and SVGIG (reference sequence). This CDR3 spans 12 amino acids. CDR3 coding DNA: TGTGCCTGGGAACAGGGTTTGTATGGCTACACCTTC. Its protein is CAWEQGLYGYTF.

The chain has TRBV5-1 and TRBJ2-1; D remains unclear. Germline loops: CDR1 SGHRS, CDR2 YFSETQ. V lost 5 bases to trimming and J lost 5 bases, with 11 bases between them. The CDR3 extends over 13 amino acids. The chain's CDR3 is CASRSRRDNEQFF. CDR3 coding DNA: TGCGCCAGCAGGTCAAGACGGGACAATGAGCAGTTCTTC.

The CDR3 sequence: CASSWRGSNQPQHF. CDR3 DNA sequence: TGTGCCAGCAGCTGGAGGGGAAGCAATCAGCCCCAGCATTTT. The V call is TRBV6-5, the J call TRBJ1-5; D perhaps matches TRBD1 (5 bases). Deletions cut 6 bases from V and 1 base from J, with 10 bases between. Germline assignment: CDR1 MNHEY and CDR2 SVGAGI. The CDR3 totals 14 residues.

V is TRBV6-1 and J is TRBJ2-5; 7 positions agree with TRBD1. The closer fit of TRBJ2-7 to the DNA end suggests the J call may be wrong. CDR1 is MNHNS, CDR2 SASEGT, per germline. The CDR3 spans 13 residues. CDR3 sequence reads: CASMDRRSYEQYF. In nucleotides, the CDR3 is TGTGCCAGCATGGACAGGCGCTCCTACGAGCAGTACTTC.

The chain combines TRBV7-2 with TRBJ2-2, with D possibly matching TRBD2 (6 bases). The CDR3 has 15 residues. Germline loops: CDR1 SGHTA, CDR2 FQGNSA. Trimming took 0 bases from V and 5 from J, leaving 10 bases between them. The CDR3 is CASSLARGGTGELFF. The CDR3 region has the DNA TGTGCCAGCAGCTTAGCCCGGGGAGGAACCGGGGAGCTGTTTTTT.